This T cell receptor (beta chain) was obtained from a study of T cell responses to AZD1222 COVID-19 vaccine. Whole-study results and caveats: Spike as a whole was targeted by vaccine-associated CD4 TCRs, dominant at 160-218 and 743-854. Mostly white British, mostly female donors; authors suggested clonal diversity may be underestimated. Only after the peak T cell response were repertoires sampled. Unmutated variant regions are reportedly the target of nearly half of TCRs that are spike-specific.

Data came from immunoSEQ multiplex PCR; TCRdb stores just in-frame clones and leaves some out. The repertoire has more than 100,000 clones, roughly 87% of them found once; the top ten carry about 4.8%. V gave up 5 bases and J gave up 4 bases, with 14 bases separating them. Germline CDR1 reads SGHTA; CDR2 reads FQGNSA. The CDR3 is 14 residues long. Comments on this clone: Its antigen is as yet unknown.

This TCR derives from an adult in good health. This chain links TRBV7-2 with TRBJ1-2; perhaps TRBD1 as D (5 bases). The sample was peripheral blood, taken on day 0 of AZD1222 vaccination. Here the CDR3 reads CASSPGARGYGYTF. The DNA for the CDR3 is TGTGCCAGCAGCCCCGGGGCGAGAGGCTATGGCTACACCTTC.